These 3 T cell receptor beta chains were sequenced from one sample in a study of T-cell reconstitution after alpha-beta-depleted transplantation in children. As it was prepared, the TCRbeta library received unique molecular identifiers. A single record per CDR3 protein comes from TCRdb applying MiXCR to the PCR reads. The data hold about 460,000 distinct CDR3 sequences, with about an eighth observed a single time. This specimen was PBMCs from the stem cell graft donor, taken from the stem cell graft. Receptors originate from a human donor who donated a stem cell graft to a child with combined immunodeficiency.

This clonotype has a count of ten or more. The V call is TRBV7-6, the J call TRBJ2-7, with 10 bases fitting TRBD1. J was trimmed by 6 bases and V by 6 bases; bases with no gene match: 5. The CDR3 extends over 13 amino acids. CDR1 is SGHVS and CDR2 is FNYEAQ in the germline V gene. DNA of the CDR3: TGTGCCAGCAGGAGACAGGGGGCAGGCGAGCAGTACTTC. It codes for CASRRQGAGEQYF.

The sample holds many counts of this clonotype. The chain joins TRBV12-3 or TRBV12-4 to TRBJ2-3; TRBD2 agrees at 9 bases. The V and J ends lost 3 bases and 4 bases, in that order; junction bases with no gene match: 5. The CDR3 covers 15 residues. The CDR3 coding sequence is TGTGCCAGCAGTTTTTCTAGCGGGACAGCAGATACGCAGTATTTT. Protein sequence: CASSFSSGTADTQYF.

This clonotype was counted at least ten times. As DNA, the CDR3 is TGCAGCGTTGTGGCAGATTCCTACGAGCAGTACTTC. It specifies CSVVADSYEQYF. The chain recombines TRBV29-1 with TRBJ2-7, with D unclear. The CDR3 totals 12 residues. The germline V gene has CDR1 SQVTM and CDR2 ANQGSEA. Between the trimmed V and J ends, which lost 4 bases and 1 base, there was a span of 8 bases.